This T cell receptor beta chain was sequenced in a study of Graves' ophthalmopathy and Graves' hyperthyroidism. Study summary: Blood was drawn at initial diagnosis, before any treatment. General study points: Both an approximately 69% sensitivity and an approximately 74% specificity characterized the model's predictions of ophthalmopathy progression.

Worth noting for this clonotype: Antigen specificity is unknown.

The V gene end was trimmed by 1 base and the J gene end by 0 bases; junction bases not matched to a gene: 5. Germline assignment: CDR1 LGHDT and CDR2 YNNKEL (reference sequence). The CDR3 runs to 17 residues. Ophthalmopathy donors' eye disease showed moderate-to-severe activity, CAS of at least 3, NOSPECS of at least 4 and duration under 3 months. Investigators amplified TCR beta CDR3 regions from RNA transcripts. RT-PCR was first run with HTBI primers, then multiplex PCR in a second round. TCRdb reanalysed the multiplex PCR reads using MiXCR and keeps one entry per CDR3 protein. The table lists around 400,000 distinct CDR3 sequences, 18% of them singletons, with approximately 1.4% in the top ten.

V usage is TRBV3-1 and J usage is TRBJ2-5; 10 bases fit TRBD2. This TCR came from a woman between 18 and 30 years old with Graves' ophthalmopathy. The sample taken for sequencing was peripheral blood. The CDR3 sequence is CASSQAGTSVYQETQYF. CDR3 coding DNA: TGTGCCAGCAGCCAAGCGGGGACTAGCGTGTACCAAGAGACCCAGTACTTC.